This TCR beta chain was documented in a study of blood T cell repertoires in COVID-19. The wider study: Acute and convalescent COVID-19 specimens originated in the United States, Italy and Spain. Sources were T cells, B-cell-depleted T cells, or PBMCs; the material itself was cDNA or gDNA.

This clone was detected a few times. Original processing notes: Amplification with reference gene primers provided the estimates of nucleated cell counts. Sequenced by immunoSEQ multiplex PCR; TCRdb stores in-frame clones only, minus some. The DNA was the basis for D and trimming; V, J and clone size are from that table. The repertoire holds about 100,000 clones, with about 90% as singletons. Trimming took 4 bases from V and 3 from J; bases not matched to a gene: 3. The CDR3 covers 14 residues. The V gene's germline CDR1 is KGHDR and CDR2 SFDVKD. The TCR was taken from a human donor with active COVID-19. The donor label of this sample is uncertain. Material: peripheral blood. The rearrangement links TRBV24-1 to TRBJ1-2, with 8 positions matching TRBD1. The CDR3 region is CATSDVTGDYGYTF. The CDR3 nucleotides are TGTGCCACCAGTGACGTGACAGGGGACTATGGCTACACCTTC.